The 23 T cell receptor beta chains below all came from one sample that was sequenced in a study of CD8+ T cells in alopecia areata. RNA, once extracted, was reverse transcribed into cDNA for use as the sequencing template. Sequencing used immunoSEQ multiplex PCR; TCRdb keeps in-frame clones, though not all of them. The sample includes roughly 280,000 clones, 60% of them seen just once. Treatment given: oral pan-JAK inhibitor, 5-10 mg twice daily. The sequences come from CD4+ T cells sorted from blood, collected around week 54, from a patient treated with tofacitinib. These receptors came from a human donor with alopecia areata.

This chain links TRBV30 with TRBJ2-5; D uncertain. Germline V gives CDR1 GTSNPN, CDR2 SVGIG (reference sequence). V lost 0 bases to trimming and J lost 6 bases, with 5 bases between them. There are 11 residues in the CDR3. The CDR3 region is CAWSVSQTQYF. CDR3 sequence (DNA): TGTGCCTGGAGTGTATCCCAGACCCAGTACTTC. Full variable domain (outside the CDR3, taken from reference TRBV30 and TRBJ2-5): SQTIHQWPATLVQPVGSPLSLECTVEGTSNPNLYWYRQAAGRGLQLLFYSVGIGQISSEVPQNLSASRPQDRQFILSSKKLLLSDSGFYLCAWSVSQTQYFGPGTRLLVL.

The J gene is TRBJ1-1, the V gene TRBV25-1, with D uncertain. The CDR3 covers 12 residues. Between the trimmed V and J ends, which lost 10 bases and 0 bases, there was a span of 9 bases. Germline assignment: CDR1 MGHDK and CDR2 SYGVNS. The CDR3 DNA reads TGTGCCACGCGACGACTGAACACTGAAGCTTTCTTT. Protein product: CATRRLNTEAFF. The full variable domain, its missing parts supplied by reference TRBV25-1 and TRBJ1-1, is EADIYQTPRYLVIGTGKKITLECSQTMGHDKMYWYQQDPGMELHLIHYSYGVNSTEKGDLSSESTVSRIRTEHFPLTLESARPSHTSQYLCATRRLNTEAFFGQGTRLTVV.

This clone appeared a single time. The chain links TRBV27 to TRBJ2-2; D is unresolved. Germline loops: CDR1 MNHEY, CDR2 SMNVEV (reference sequence). The CDR3 is made up of 14 amino acids. Between the trimmed V and J ends, which lost 6 bases and 6 bases, there was a span of 14 bases. The CDR3 protein is CASRLRQAPGELFF. As DNA, the CDR3 is TGTGCCAGCAGATTAAGACAAGCTCCCGGGGAGCTGTTTTTT.

The chain has TRBV6-6 and TRBJ2-7; TRBD1 agrees at 10 bases. Trimming took 6 bases from V and 6 from J; bases not matched to a gene: 8. This CDR3 region has 14 residues. Germline V lookup: CDR1 MNHNY, CDR2 SVGAGI (reference sequence). CDR3 amino acids: CASSSRDRGGEQYF. In DNA, the CDR3 is TGTGCCAGCAGCTCCCGGGACAGGGGAGGCGAGCAGTACTTC.

The sample holds a few counts of this clone. The V and J genes are TRBV12-5 and TRBJ2-4; D is unresolved. The germline gives CDR1 LGHNT, CDR2 FRNRAP. The CDR3 has 11 residues. V was cut by 5 bases and J by 9 bases, with 8 bases left in between. In nucleotides, the CDR3 is TGTGCTAGTGGTCTCGTGGGCATTCAGTACTTC. The encoded protein is CASGLVGIQYF.

The chain has TRBV4-2 and TRBJ1-1; D unclear. Germline V gene lookup returns CDR1 LGHNA and CDR2 YNFKEQ. The CDR3 length is 15 residues. The ends were cut back, 1 base at V and 1 base at J, with 10 bases in the middle. The CDR3 sequence is CASSQVAQENTEAFF. CDR3 sequence (DNA): TGTGCCAGCAGCCAAGTGGCCCAGGAGAACACTGAAGCTTTCTTT.

This chain connects TRBV9 to TRBJ2-5; 14 bases line up with TRBD2. With 5 bases clipped from V and 5 bases from J, the junction kept 5 bases outside the gene matches. Germline CDR1 reads SGDLS; CDR2 reads YYNGEE. The CDR3 runs to 15 residues. CDR3 DNA sequence: TGTGCCAGCAGTCTGGGGACTAGCGGGGGTGAGACCCAGTACTTC. Protein sequence: CASSLGTSGGETQYF.

The chain employs TRBV4-3 and TRBJ2-2; maybe TRBD2 (5 bases). The V gene lost 1 base and the J gene lost 5 bases, with 8 bases spanning the gap. From germline, CDR1 is LGHNA and CDR2 YSLEER. The CDR3 is made up of 14 amino acids. The CDR3, as DNA: TGCGCCAGCAGCCAAGTTCGAGGGACCGGGGAGCTGTTTTTT. It codes for CASSQVRGTGELFF.

The chain has TRBV12-5 and TRBJ2-5; D is unresolved. V lost 5 bases and J 5 bases, leaving 18 bases between the germline ends. Per the germline V gene, CDR1 is LGHNT and CDR2 is FRNRAP. The CDR3 length is 15 residues. The CDR3 here is CASGDGPPLRETQYF. The CDR3 nucleotides are TGTGCTAGTGGTGATGGCCCTCCCTTGAGGGAGACCCAGTACTTC. The full variable domain, its missing parts supplied by reference TRBV12-5 and TRBJ2-5, is DARVTQTPRHKVTEMGQEVTMRCQPILGHNTVFWYRQTMMQGLELLAYFRNRAPLDDSGMPKDRFSAEMPDATLATLKIQPSEPRDSAVYFCASGDGPPLRETQYFGPGTRLLVL.

The chain joins TRBV29-1 to TRBJ1-5, with D maybe TRBD1 (5 bases). The CDR3 loop spans 15 amino acids. Germline V gives CDR1 SQVTM, CDR2 ANQGSEA. The V and J ends lost 7 bases and 0 bases respectively, with 16 bases between them. The CDR3 nucleotides read TGCAGCGCCCGGGACGGACTAGGTAGCAATCAGCCCCAGCATTTT. Translated: CSARDGLGSNQPQHF.

This clone was counted a few times. V is TRBV27 and J is TRBJ1-5; D unresolved. The length of the CDR3 is 15 residues. CDR1 is MNHEY, CDR2 SMNVEV, per germline (reference sequence). With 5 bases removed from V and 2 bases from J, the gap between germline ends came to 13 bases. The CDR3 coding sequence is TGTGCCAGCAGTCCCTCTCCACAAGGCAATCAGCCCCAGCATTTT. Protein sequence: CASSPSPQGNQPQHF.

The chain uses TRBV30 and TRBJ1-1; a weak D match, TRBD1 (5 bases). CDR1 GTSNPN and CDR2 SVGIG come from the germline V gene (reference sequence). The CDR3 has 13 residues. V shed 2 bases and J shed 5 bases, with 12 bases lying between them. Here the CDR3 reads CAWSRTQATEAFF. As DNA, the CDR3 is TGTGCCTGGAGTCGGACACAAGCGACTGAAGCTTTCTTT.

V and J are TRBV27 and TRBJ1-5; D gene uncertain. Germline-derived CDR1 and CDR2 are MNHEY and SMNVEV (reference sequence). Trimming cost V 3 bases and J 0 bases, with 6 bases left between them. This CDR3 region has 14 residues. As DNA, the CDR3 is TGTGCCAGCAGTTTGGCCTATAGCAATCAGCCCCAGCATTTT. Translation gives CASSLAYSNQPQHF.

This clone has just a few counts. This chain connects TRBV7-9 to TRBJ2-2; no definite D call. Germline-derived CDR1 and CDR2 are SEHNR and FQNEAQ (reference sequence). V was trimmed by 3 bases and J by 3 bases, leaving 11 bases between them. This CDR3 comprises 15 residues. CDR3 sequence: CASSFLSRDTGELFF. The CDR3 DNA reads as TGTGCCAGCAGCTTTTTGTCACGGGACACCGGGGAGCTGTTTTTT.

V usage is TRBV30 and J usage is TRBJ1-5; 10 nucleotides align to TRBD1. Germline V gene sequence: CDR1 GTSNPN, CDR2 SVGIG (reference sequence). This CDR3 contains 15 residues. With V trimmed by 2 bases and J by 4 bases, 5 bases remained unmatched. CDR3 protein: CAWSPGDRGNQPQHF. The DNA for the CDR3 is TGTGCCTGGAGTCCGGGGGACAGGGGTAATCAGCCCCAGCATTTT.

The V gene is TRBV29-1, the J gene TRBJ1-2, with D maybe TRBD1 (5 bases). The CDR3 consists of 15 residues. The germline CDR1 and CDR2 sequences are SQVTM and ANQGSEA. The V end was cut by 4 bases, the J end by 7 bases, with 22 bases between. CDR3 in amino acids: CSVVRPGRVRGGYTF. CDR3 sequence (DNA): TGCAGCGTTGTGCGACCGGGACGCGTCCGGGGTGGCTACACCTTC.

This clone was found a few times. The chain links TRBV29-1 to TRBJ2-2, with D unclear. Trimming cost V 7 bases and J 3 bases, with 15 bases left between them. The CDR3 sequence is 14 residues long. Germline CDR1 and CDR2: SQVTM and ANQGSEA. The CDR3 region has the DNA TGCAGCGCTTCCCATCGGGTGGACACCGGGGAGCTGTTTTTT. Protein sequence: CSASHRVDTGELFF.

This clone was seen a few times. The chain has TRBV4-1 and TRBJ2-7; D possibly corresponds to TRBD1 (6 bases). Germline V gives CDR1 MGHRA, CDR2 YSYEKL. V was shortened by 0 bases and J by 2 bases, with 11 bases between the two germline ends. The CDR3 is 15 amino acids. The CDR3 DNA reads TGCGCCAGCAGCCAAGAGAAACAGGGCGCCTACGAGCAGTACTTC. Its translation: CASSQEKQGAYEQYF.

The chain has TRBV7-9 and TRBJ2-7; maybe TRBD1 (5 bases). The V gene's germline CDR1 is SEHNR and CDR2 FQNEAQ (reference sequence). The V end was cut by 2 bases, the J end by 6 bases, with 11 bases between. The CDR3 covers 13 residues. CDR3: CASSLQGLAEQYF. The CDR3, as DNA: TGTGCCAGCAGCTTACAGGGTTTAGCCGAGCAGTACTTC.

The CDR3 sequence is CSVGLAGTKGETQYF. The CDR3 region has the DNA TGCAGCGTGGGACTAGCGGGGACCAAGGGGGAGACCCAGTACTTC. The genes are TRBV29-1 and TRBJ2-5; the match to TRBD2 covers 13 bases. Trimming at V came to 6 bases and at J to 5 bases, leaving 9 bases not matched to a gene. CDR3 length: 15 amino acids. Germline CDR1 is SQVTM and CDR2 is ANQGSEA. The full variable domain, its missing parts supplied by reference TRBV29-1 and TRBJ2-5, is SAVISQKPSRDICQRGTSLTIQCQVDSQVTMMFWYRQQPGQSLTLIATANQGSEATYESGFVIDKFPISRPNLTFSTLTVSNMSPEDSSIYLCSVGLAGTKGETQYFGPGTRLLVL.

The chain is built from TRBV5-6 and TRBJ1-2; D possibly corresponds to TRBD1 (6 bases). In germline, CDR1 is SGHDT, CDR2 YYEEEE. The CDR3 has 14 residues. Trimming shortened V by 2 bases and J by 5 bases, and 13 bases separated the two germline ends. CDR3 coding DNA: TGTGCCAGCAGCTTTGGAGGGGGGAGGTATGGCTACACCTTC. Its translation is CASSFGGGRYGYTF.

This chain joins TRBV27 and TRBJ2-7; TRBD1 is a possible D gene (7 bases). This CDR3 has 16 residues. Germline CDR1 reads MNHEY; CDR2 reads SMNVEV (reference sequence). V lost 5 bases and J lost 4, with 21 bases in between. CDR3 sequence (DNA): TGTGCCAGCAGTCCCGGGGGACAGCGGAGTGTTTACGAGCAGTACTTC. This codes for CASSPGGQRSVYEQYF.

V is TRBV14 and J is TRBJ2-7; 8 positions match TRBD2. In germline, CDR1 is SGHDN, CDR2 FVKESK. V dropped 4 bases and J dropped 2; count of bases not matched to a gene: 10. The CDR3 consists of 16 residues. CDR3 coding DNA: TGTGCCAGCAGCCCCATAGGGTGGACTAGCCCCTACGAGCAGTACTTC. Protein sequence: CASSPIGWTSPYEQYF.